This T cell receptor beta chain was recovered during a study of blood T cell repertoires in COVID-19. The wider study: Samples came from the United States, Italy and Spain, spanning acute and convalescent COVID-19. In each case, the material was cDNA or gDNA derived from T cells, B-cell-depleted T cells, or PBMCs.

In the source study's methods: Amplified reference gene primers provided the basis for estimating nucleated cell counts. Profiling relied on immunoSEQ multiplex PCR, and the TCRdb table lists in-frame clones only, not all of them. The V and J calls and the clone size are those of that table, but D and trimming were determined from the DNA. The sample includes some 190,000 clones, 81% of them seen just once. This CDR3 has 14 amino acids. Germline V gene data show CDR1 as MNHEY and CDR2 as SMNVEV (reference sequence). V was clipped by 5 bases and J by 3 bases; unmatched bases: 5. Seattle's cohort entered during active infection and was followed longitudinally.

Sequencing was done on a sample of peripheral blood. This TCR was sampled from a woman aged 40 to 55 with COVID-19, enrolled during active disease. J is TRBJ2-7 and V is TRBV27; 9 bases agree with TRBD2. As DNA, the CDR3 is TGTGCCAGCAGTGACCCGACTAGCGGCTACGAGCAGTACTTC. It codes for CASSDPTSGYEQYF.